This T cell receptor beta chain emerged from a study of T cells in Graves' hyperthyroidism and ophthalmopathy. Background on the study: Upon initial diagnosis and before any treatment, peripheral blood was collected. Notes on the study in general: Blood also showed most of the thyroid clonotypes that were expanded above 0.001. Before onset, ophthalmopathy was predicted by the model a median roughly 6.4 months earlier.

The diagnoses drew upon clinical symptoms, serum thyroxine and TRAb, thyroid ultrasound and orbital computed tomography. This clonotype has a count of ten or more. Antigen specificity is unknown. RNA transcripts were the template for amplifying TCR beta CDR3 regions. The HTBI set primed first-round TCR CDR3 RT-PCR. Via MiXCR, TCRdb re-called the multiplex PCR reads, giving one row per CDR3 protein. The sample contains some 800,000 distinct CDR3 sequences, about 38% of which appear only once. This CDR3 has 13 residues. Between the trimmed V and J ends, which lost 11 bases and 4 bases, there was a span of 17 bases. The germline CDR1 and CDR2 sequences are SNHLY and FYNNEI.

The TCR originated in a man between 18 and 29 years old with Graves' hyperthyroidism. Sequenced material: blood. J is TRBJ2-5 and V is TRBV2; D gene unclear. The CDR3 DNA reads TGTGCCGGGTGGGCTTCAGAAGGAGAGACCCAGTACTTC. Translating it yields CAGWASEGETQYF.